Below, 22 T cell receptor beta chains from the same sample are listed, as sequenced in a study of PD-1 blockade in classical Hodgkin lymphoma. Repertoires were generated with immunoSEQ multiplex PCR, while TCRdb's copy carries only in-frame clones and drops some. The repertoire holds approximately 60,000 clones, with approximately 88% as singletons. All patients relapsed after autologous stem cell transplantation, and brentuximab vedotin exposure varied. This material consisted of peripheral blood mononuclear cells (PBMCs), taken at baseline. The receptors shown here come from a human donor with classical Hodgkin lymphoma.

This clone was seen more than once but under ten times. The chain links TRBV5-4 to TRBJ1-1, with D maybe TRBD1 (5 bases). The ends were cut back, 1 base at V and 5 bases at J, with 12 bases in the middle. The CDR3 is made up of 14 amino acids. Germline V CDR1 and CDR2: SGHNT, YYREEE (reference sequence). This chain's CDR3 is CASSLRGSGTEAFF. The CDR3 coding sequence is TGTGCCAGCAGCTTGCGGGGGAGTGGTACTGAAGCTTTCTTT.

The gene calls are TRBV28 and TRBJ2-7; D is ambiguous. Deletions cut 7 bases from V and 2 bases from J, with 9 bases between. Germline CDR1 MDHEN, CDR2 SYDVKM. The CDR3 is made up of 12 amino acids. The CDR3 loop reads CASTDGPYEQYF. The CDR3 coding sequence is TGTGCCAGCACTGACGGCCCCTACGAGCAGTACTTC.

The chain carries TRBV15 and TRBJ1-1; no reliable D call. The germline V and J ends were trimmed by 1 base and 0 bases, with 9 bases remaining between them. This CDR3 contains 15 residues. Germline assignment: CDR1 LNHNV and CDR2 YYDKDF (reference sequence). The CDR3 bases are TGTGCCACCAGCAGAGGCGCGTTCATGAACACTGAAGCTTTCTTT. This codes for CATSRGAFMNTEAFF.

The chain has TRBV5-4 and TRBJ1-5, with D possibly being TRBD1 (5 bases). The CDR3 loop spans 14 amino acids. V dropped 0 bases and J dropped 5 bases, with 9 bases sitting between them. Germline CDR1 is SGHNT and CDR2 is YYREEE (reference sequence). CDR3 in DNA: TGTGCCAGCAGCTTGGGAGGGGCGGATCAGCCCCAGCATTTT. Its protein is CASSLGGADQPQHF.

This clone appeared a few times. V and J are TRBV5-1 and TRBJ1-2; D is uncertain. This CDR3 region has 16 residues. Germline loops: CDR1 SGHRS, CDR2 YFSETQ. Trimming shortened V by 4 bases and J by 1 base, and 17 bases separated the two germline ends. The CDR3 here is CASSPGSNSNNYGYTF. DNA of the CDR3: TGCGCCAGCAGCCCCGGGTCTAACTCCAATAACTATGGCTACACCTTC.

As regards this clone: One end of the junction is discordant with germline, which a read error may explain. V usage is TRBV7-9 and J usage is TRBJ2-5; perhaps TRBD2 as D (5 bases). Per the germline V gene, CDR1 is SEHNR and CDR2 is FQNEAQ (reference sequence). This CDR3 has 13 amino acids. In nucleotides, the CDR3 is TGTGCCAGCAGCCTAGCTGGGCGGGAGACCCAGTACTTC. Translating it yields CASSLAGRETQYF.

This chain joins TRBV11-2 and TRBJ1-3; the D gene is possibly TRBD1 (6 bases). The CDR3 sequence is 15 residues long. Trimming stripped 4 bases from V and 4 bases from J, with 14 bases between. CDR1 and CDR2 (germline): SGHAT, FQNNGV. The CDR3 loop reads CASSSIQGLGNTIYF. CDR3 sequence (DNA): TGTGCCAGCAGCTCTATACAGGGCTTAGGAAACACCATATATTTT.

This chain links TRBV14 with TRBJ2-1; possibly TRBD2 for D (5 bases). CDR3 length: 13 amino acids. Looked up from germline, CDR1 is SGHDN and CDR2 is FVKESK. V was pared by 1 base and J by 9 bases, with 10 bases between. CDR3 nucleotides: TGTGCCAGCAGCCAAGTCGCGAGGGTTGAGCAGTTCTTC. This gives the protein CASSQVARVEQFF.

The rearrangement joins TRBV10-2 to TRBJ1-3; TRBD1 matches at 7 bases. The junction had 8 bases not matched to a gene; V was cut back by 2 bases and J by 4 bases. The CDR3 is 16 residues long. Germline V gene sequence: CDR1 WSHSY, CDR2 SAAADI. As DNA, the CDR3 is TGCGCCAGCAGTGAGCCCACCGACAGGGACGGAAACACCATATATTTT. Its translation is CASSEPTDRDGNTIYF.

The chain links TRBV25-1 to TRBJ1-1, with D possibly TRBD1 on 5 matching bases. Trimming removed 2 bases from V and 4 bases from J, with 8 bases in between. Germline V gives CDR1 MGHDK, CDR2 SYGVNS. The CDR3 is made up of 13 amino acids. The CDR3 DNA reads TGTGCCAGCAGTGAAGTTGGGGGCACTGAAGCTTTCTTT. It translates to CASSEVGGTEAFF.

Only a few counts were recorded for this clone. The J gene is TRBJ1-6, the V gene TRBV9, with D perhaps TRBD1 (5 bases). V lost 4 bases, J lost 9 bases, and 8 bases lay in between. In germline, CDR1 is SGDLS, CDR2 YYNGEE. The CDR3 is made up of 12 amino acids. CDR3 in amino acids: CASSLDSSPLHF. The CDR3 DNA follows: TGTGCCAGCAGCCTAGACAGTTCACCCCTCCACTTT. The whole variable domain, filled in from reference TRBV9 and TRBJ1-6, reads DSGVTQTPKHLITATGQRVTLRCSPRSGDLSVYWYQQSLDQGLQFLIQYYNGEERAKGNILERFSAQQFPDLHSELNLSSLELGDSALYFCASSLDSSPLHFGNGTRLTVT.

The V gene is TRBV28, the J gene TRBJ1-1, with a tentative D call TRBD1 (6 bases). Germline values: CDR1 MDHEN, CDR2 SYDVKM. V was shortened by 4 bases and J by 1 base, with 13 bases between the two germline ends. There are 15 residues in the CDR3. The CDR3 protein is CASSSRQAQNTEAFF. In nucleotides, the CDR3 is TGTGCCAGCAGTTCCCGACAGGCACAGAACACTGAAGCTTTCTTT.

The rearrangement uses TRBV5-1 and TRBJ2-7; TRBD1 matches 9 bases. This CDR3 contains 16 residues. CDR1 and CDR2 (germline): SGHRS, YFSETQ. The V gene end was trimmed by 1 base and the J gene end by 1 base; junction bases not matched to a gene: 6. Here the CDR3 reads CASSLLTGQGSYEQYF. The CDR3 nucleotides read TGCGCCAGCAGCTTGTTGACGGGACAGGGTTCCTACGAGCAGTACTTC. The full variable domain, in which reference TRBV5-1 and TRBJ2-7 provide the parts outside the CDR3, is KAGVTQTPRYLIKTRGQQVTLSCSPISGHRSVSWYQQTPGQGLQFLFEYFSETQRNKGNFPGRFSGRQFSNSRSEMNVSTLELGDSALYLCASSLLTGQGSYEQYFGPGTRLTVT.

This clone was counted between two and nine times. The chain has TRBV11-2 and TRBJ1-1; D unresolved. Trimming took off 7 bases at V and 2 bases at J, with 11 bases between the two ends. The CDR3 spans 13 residues. Germline assignment: CDR1 SGHAT and CDR2 FQNNGV. CDR3 region: CASTRISNTEAFF. The CDR3 DNA sequence: TGTGCCAGCACCAGGATTAGCAACACTGAAGCTTTCTTT.

J is TRBJ2-1 and V is TRBV5-6; 8 positions agree with TRBD1. Germline assignment: CDR1 SGHDT and CDR2 YYEEEE. Unmatched junction bases numbered 7, after V lost 3 bases and J lost 5 bases. This CDR3 is built from 15 residues. The CDR3 reads CASSSDRGRDNEQFF. CDR3 coding DNA: TGTGCCAGCAGCTCAGACAGGGGTCGCGACAATGAGCAGTTCTTC.

This clone was counted only a few times. The genes are TRBV7-8 and TRBJ1-5, with no clear D. CDR3 length equals 13 residues. The germline V gene encodes CDR1 SGHVS and CDR2 FQNEAQ. V was pared by 5 bases and J by 5 bases, with 10 bases between. The CDR3 here is CASSRSGDQPQHF. CDR3 nucleotide sequence: TGTGCCAGCAGCCGATCCGGGGATCAGCCCCAGCATTTT. Supplemented by reference TRBV7-8 and TRBJ1-5, the full variable domain reads GAGVSQSPRYKVAKRGQDVALRCDPISGHVSLFWYQQALGQGPEFLTYFQNEAQLDKSGLPSDRFFAERPEGSVSTLKIQRTQQEDSAVYLCASSRSGDQPQHFGDGTRLSIL.

This rearrangement joins TRBV19 to TRBJ2-3; 7 bases align to TRBD1. V gave up 4 bases and J gave up 2 bases; unmatched junction bases: 3. Germline V gene data show CDR1 as LNHDA and CDR2 as SQIVND (reference sequence). The length of the CDR3 is 14 residues. The CDR3 bases are TGTGCCAGTAGTACCGGGACAGCCACAGATACGCAGTATTTT. Protein sequence: CASSTGTATDTQYF.

This clone has a handful of counts. V gene TRBV30 combines with J gene TRBJ2-1; 10 bases are a match to TRBD2. The germline V gene has CDR1 GTSNPN and CDR2 SVGIG (reference sequence). This CDR3 region has 15 residues. The J segment lost 3 bases and the V segment lost 5 bases, leaving 7 bases of the junction unmatched. The CDR3 region has the DNA TGTGCCTGGGGCATAGCGGGGGGTTACTACAATGAGCAGTTCTTC. It specifies CAWGIAGGYYNEQFF.

This clone has only one observation. The chain is built from TRBV7-6 and TRBJ2-1; D ambiguous. The CDR3 is made up of 13 amino acids. Trimming took 0 bases from V and 5 from J, leaving 5 bases between them. Germline CDR1 SGHVS, CDR2 FNYEAQ. This CDR3 reads CASSLATDNEQFF. CDR3 nucleotides: TGTGCCAGCAGCTTAGCGACCGACAATGAGCAGTTCTTC.

This clone has a single count. The V gene is TRBV10-3, the J gene TRBJ2-1, with D possibly being TRBD1 (6 bases). The CDR3 loop spans 16 amino acids. V was trimmed by 7 bases and J by 3 bases, leaving 19 bases between them. Per the germline V gene, CDR1 is ENHRY and CDR2 is SYGVKD. The CDR3 sequence: CAIMGDGTGNYNEQFF. In DNA form, the CDR3 reads TGTGCCATCATGGGGGACGGTACAGGGAACTACAATGAGCAGTTCTTC.

CDR3 sequence reads: CATRGQGTYEQYF. CDR3 nucleotides: TGTGCCACTAGAGGACAGGGGACGTACGAGCAGTACTTC. The J gene is TRBJ2-7, the V gene TRBV19; 9 nucleotides match TRBD1. This CDR3 spans 13 amino acids. The germline CDR1 and CDR2 sequences are LNHDA and SQIVND (reference sequence). Unmatched junction bases numbered 8, after V lost 10 bases and J lost 4 bases.

The chain uses TRBV6-5 and TRBJ2-7; D may correspond to TRBD1 or TRBD2 (5 bases each). CDR3 length: 12 amino acids. Trimming stripped 6 bases from V and 7 bases from J, with 13 bases between. Germline V gene sequence: CDR1 MNHEY, CDR2 SVGAGI. This CDR3 reads CASSGRDEEQYF. Written as DNA, the CDR3 is TGTGCCAGCAGCGGCCGGGACGAAGAGCAGTACTTC.